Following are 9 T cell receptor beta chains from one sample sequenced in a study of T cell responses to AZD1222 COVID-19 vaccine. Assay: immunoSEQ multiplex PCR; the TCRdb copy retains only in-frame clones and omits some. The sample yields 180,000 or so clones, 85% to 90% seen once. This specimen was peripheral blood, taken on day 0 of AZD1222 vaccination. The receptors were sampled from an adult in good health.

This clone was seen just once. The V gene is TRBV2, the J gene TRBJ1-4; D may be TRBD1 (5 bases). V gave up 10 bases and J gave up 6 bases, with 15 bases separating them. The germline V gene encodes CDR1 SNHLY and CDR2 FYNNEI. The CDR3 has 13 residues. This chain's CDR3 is CATLGLPDEKLFF. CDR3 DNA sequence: TGTGCCACCCTGGGGCTGCCTGATGAAAAACTGTTTTTT.

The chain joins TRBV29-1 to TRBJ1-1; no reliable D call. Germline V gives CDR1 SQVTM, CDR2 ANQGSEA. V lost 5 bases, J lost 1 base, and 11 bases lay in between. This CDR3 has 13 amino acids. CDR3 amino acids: CSVRSQRNTEAFF. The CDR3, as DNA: TGCAGCGTTCGGTCACAGAGGAACACTGAAGCTTTCTTT.

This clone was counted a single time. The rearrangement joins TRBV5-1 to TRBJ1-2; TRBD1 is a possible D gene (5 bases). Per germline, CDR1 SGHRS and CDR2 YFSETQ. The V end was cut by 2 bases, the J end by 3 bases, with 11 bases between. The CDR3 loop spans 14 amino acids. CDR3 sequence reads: CASSLGQGYYGYTF. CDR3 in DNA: TGCGCCAGCAGCTTAGGTCAGGGATACTATGGCTACACCTTC.

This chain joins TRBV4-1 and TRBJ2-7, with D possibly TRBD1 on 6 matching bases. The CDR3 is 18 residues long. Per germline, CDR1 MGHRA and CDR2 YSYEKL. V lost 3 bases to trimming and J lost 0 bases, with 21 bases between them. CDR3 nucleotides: TGCGCCAGCAGCCAGGACCCCCCGGGACAAACCGTCTCCTACGAGCAGTACTTC. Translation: CASSQDPPGQTVSYEQYF.

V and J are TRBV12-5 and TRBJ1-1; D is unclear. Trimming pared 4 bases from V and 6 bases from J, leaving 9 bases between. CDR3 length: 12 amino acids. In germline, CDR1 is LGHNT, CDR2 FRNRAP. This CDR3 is CASGSRKAEAFF. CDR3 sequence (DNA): TGTGCTAGTGGTTCCCGGAAGGCTGAAGCTTTCTTT.

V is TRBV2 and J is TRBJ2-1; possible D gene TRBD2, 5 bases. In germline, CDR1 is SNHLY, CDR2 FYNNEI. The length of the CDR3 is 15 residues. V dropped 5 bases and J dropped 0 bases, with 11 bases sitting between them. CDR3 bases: TGTGCCAGCAGTCTAGCACGGGGCTCCTACAATGAGCAGTTCTTC. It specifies CASSLARGSYNEQFF.

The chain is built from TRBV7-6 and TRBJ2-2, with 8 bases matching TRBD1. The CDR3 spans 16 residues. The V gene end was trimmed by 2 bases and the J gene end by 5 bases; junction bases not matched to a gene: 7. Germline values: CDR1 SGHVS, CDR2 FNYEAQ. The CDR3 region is CASSLLVRGRTGELFF. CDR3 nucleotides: TGTGCCAGCAGCTTATTGGTCAGGGGGCGAACCGGGGAGCTGTTTTTT.

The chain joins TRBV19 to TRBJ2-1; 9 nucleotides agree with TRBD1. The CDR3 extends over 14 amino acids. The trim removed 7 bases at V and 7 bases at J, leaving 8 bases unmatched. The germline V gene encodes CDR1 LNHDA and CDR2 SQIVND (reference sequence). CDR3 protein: CASNPTGGLNEQFF. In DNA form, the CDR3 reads TGTGCCAGTAACCCGACAGGGGGATTGAATGAGCAGTTCTTC.

The CDR3 DNA follows: TGTGCCAGCAGCGCGGACGGAACCCGGAACACTGAAGCTTTCTTT. Translating gives CASSADGTRNTEAFF. This sequence joins TRBV7-3 and TRBJ1-1; D uncertain. V shed 5 bases and J shed 1 base, with 14 bases lying between them. CDR1 is SGHTA, CDR2 FQGTGA, per germline. The CDR3 length is 15 residues. The full variable domain, in which reference TRBV7-3 and TRBJ1-1 provide the parts outside the CDR3, is GAGVSQTPSNKVTEKGKYVELRCDPISGHTALYWYRQSLGQGPEFLIYFQGTGAADDSGLPNDRFFAVRPEGSVSTLKIQRTERGDSAVYLCASSADGTRNTEAFFGQGTRLTVV.